This T cell receptor beta chain stems from a study of T cells in tuberculosis. The study's findings and limits: Classification accuracy was roughly 87% (AUROC 0.90) with the GMM-specific repertoire. Cases with active tuberculosis were adults, while controls were adolescents.

Produced via immunoSEQ multiplex PCR; TCRdb's table is partial and in-frame only. The data contain 30,000 to 35,000 clones, 80% to 95% of them singletons. The CDR3 consists of 15 residues. From germline, CDR1 is SNHLY and CDR2 FYNNEI. V dropped 3 bases and J dropped 1 base, with 12 bases sitting between them. Tuberculin skin test and IGRA determined adolescents' latent tuberculosis status at entry. With respect to this clone: Antigen: not known.

V and J are TRBV2 and TRBJ1-1, with a possible D match to TRBD1 (5 bases). Sequencing was carried out using PBMCs. The receptor was isolated from a donor between 10 and 29 years old with latent tuberculosis or without tuberculosis infection. The CDR3 region is CASSEGGKGNTEAFF. CDR3 nucleotides: TGTGCCAGCAGTGAGGGGGGGAAAGGGAACACTGAAGCTTTCTTT.